The rows below give T cell receptor beta chains drawn from one sample of a study of T cell repertoires in cytomegalovirus infection. Each CDR3 protein is one row after TCRdb ran MiXCR on the reads. The data contain roughly 860,000 distinct CDR3 sequences, about 31% of them singletons. No cognate antigen is known for these TCRs. The sample was cultured CD8+ T cells from PBMCs, taken from culture after CMV antigen stimulation. Receptor source: a human donor in good health (CMV status not recorded). Some clones in this sample may be carry-over from other donors' samples. Both conserved end residues are part of each CDR3. The D gene is left open where the match is weak. The listing skips clone size in some rows; elsewhere it reads once, few, many or a size class.

J gene: TRBJ1-3; clone size: .; D gene: TRBD1; V gene: TRBV7-9; CDR3 DNA: TGTGCCAGCAGCTTGACAGGGATCTCTGGAAACACCATATATTTT; CDR3 protein: CASSLTGISGNTIYF
J gene: TRBJ1-2; clone size: .; D gene: .; V gene: TRBV7-9; CDR3 DNA: TGTGCCAGCAGCGATTCTCCGGGACTTACTAACTATGGCTACACCTTC; CDR3 protein: CASSDSPGLTNYGYTF
J gene: TRBJ1-2; clone size: .; D gene: .; V gene: TRBV3-1; CDR3 DNA: TGTGCCACCTGGGGGGCAACCTATGGCTACACCTTC; CDR3 protein: CATWGATYGYTF
J gene: TRBJ2-7; clone size: many; D gene: .; V gene: TRBV7-2; CDR3 DNA: TGTGCCAGCAGCCAGGGACGGGGTTACGAGCAGTACTTC; CDR3 protein: CASSQGRGYEQYF
J gene: TRBJ1-4; clone size: many; D gene: TRBD1; V gene: TRBV7-8; CDR3 DNA: TGTGCCAGCAGCCGGACAGGGCTCAATGAAAAACTGTTTTTT; CDR3 protein: CASSRTGLNEKLFF
J gene: TRBJ1-2; clone size: .; D gene: TRBD1; V gene: TRBV24-1; CDR3 DNA: TGTGCCACCAGTGATGGGACAGACTATGGCTACACCTTC; CDR3 protein: CATSDGTDYGYTF
J gene: TRBJ1-1; clone size: .; D gene: .; V gene: TRBV6-6; CDR3 DNA: TGTGCCAGCAGTCTAGGCGGACTTCTCACTGAAGCTTTCTTT; CDR3 protein: CASSLGGLLTEAFF
J gene: TRBJ2-3; clone size: few; D gene: .; V gene: TRBV7-6; CDR3 DNA: TGTGCCAGCAGCTTAGTCGACACATCCTGGTCGACAGATACGCAGTATTTT; CDR3 protein: CASSLVDTSWSTDTQYF
J gene: TRBJ1-2; clone size: few; D gene: TRBD1; V gene: TRBV12-3/TRBV12-4; CDR3 DNA: TGTGCCAGCAAAACGACAGGGGCTAACTATGGCTACACCTTC; CDR3 protein: CASKTTGANYGYTF
J gene: TRBJ2-3; clone size: few; D gene: .; V gene: TRBV10-3; CDR3 DNA: TGTGCCATCAGTGAGTCGAGGCAGCCTCCCACAGATACGCAGTATTTT; CDR3 protein: CAISESRQPPTDTQYF
J gene: TRBJ1-1; clone size: .; D gene: .; V gene: TRBV6-6; CDR3 DNA: TGTGCCAGCAGTTACTCGAAAGCTTTCTTT; CDR3 protein: CASSYSKAFF
J gene: TRBJ1-2; clone size: .; D gene: .; V gene: TRBV10-3; CDR3 DNA: TGTGCCATTCGGGTCCTTCAGGGTGGCTACACCTTC; CDR3 protein: CAIRVLQGGYTF
J gene: TRBJ2-1; clone size: .; D gene: .; V gene: TRBV6-2/TRBV6-3; CDR3 DNA: TGTGCCAGCAGTTACATTCAGGACGGCAATGAGCAGTTCTTC; CDR3 protein: CASSYIQDGNEQFF
J gene: TRBJ2-7; clone size: many; D gene: TRBD1; V gene: TRBV6-1; CDR3 DNA: TGTGCCAGCAGTGAAGTTGGACAGGGACCTACCTACGAGCAGTACTTC; CDR3 protein: CASSEVGQGPTYEQYF
J gene: TRBJ1-1; clone size: few; D gene: .; V gene: TRBV5-1; CDR3 DNA: TGCGCCAGCGCCCCCGGGGGGGCTACTGAAGCTTTCTTT; CDR3 protein: CASAPGGATEAFF
J gene: TRBJ1-6; clone size: few; D gene: TRBD1; V gene: TRBV7-9; CDR3 DNA: TGTGCCAGCAGCAACCGGACAGGGGCTAATTCACCCCTCCACTTT; CDR3 protein: CASSNRTGANSPLHF
J gene: TRBJ2-1; clone size: .; D gene: .; V gene: TRBV11-3; CDR3 DNA: TGTGCCAGCATCAGAGCGGAGTTCCGGGGACCCTACAATGAGCAGTTCTTC; CDR3 protein: CASIRAEFRGPYNEQFF
J gene: TRBJ1-1; clone size: .; D gene: .; V gene: TRBV5-1; CDR3 DNA: TGCGCCAGCAGCGTAAGGACACTAAGGGGGACTGAAGCTTTCTTT; CDR3 protein: CASSVRTLRGTEAFF
J gene: TRBJ2-5; clone size: .; D gene: TRBD2; V gene: TRBV12-3/TRBV12-4; CDR3 DNA: TGTGTCAGCAGTCGGACTAGCCTGCAGGAGACCCAGTACTTC; CDR3 protein: CVSSRTSLQETQYF
J gene: TRBJ1-1; clone size: few; D gene: .; V gene: TRBV4-1; CDR3 DNA: TGCGCCAGCAGCCAGGGCAGTAGGACTGAAGCTTTCTTT; CDR3 protein: CASSQGSRTEAFF
J gene: TRBJ1-5; clone size: .; D gene: .; V gene: TRBV7-9; CDR3 DNA: TGTGCCAGCAGCTTACTCTCAGGGGAGGGCAATCAGCCCCAGCATTTT; CDR3 protein: CASSLLSGEGNQPQHF
J gene: TRBJ2-1; clone size: few; D gene: .; V gene: TRBV7-9; CDR3 DNA: TGTGCCAGCAGCCAACAGAACTCCTACAATGAGCAGTTCTTC; CDR3 protein: CASSQQNSYNEQFF
J gene: TRBJ1-3; clone size: .; D gene: TRBD1; V gene: TRBV20-1; CDR3 DNA: TGCAGGCTAGACAGGGACTCTGGAAACACCATATATTTT; CDR3 protein: CRLDRDSGNTIYF
J gene: TRBJ2-1; clone size: .; D gene: TRBD1; V gene: TRBV7-3; CDR3 DNA: TGTGCCAGCAGCTTCCCTCGGACAGGGGCCACCCTTAGCTCCTACAATGAGCAGTTCTTC; CDR3 protein: CASSFPRTGATLSSYNEQFF
J gene: TRBJ2-5; clone size: .; D gene: .; V gene: TRBV14; CDR3 DNA: TGTGCCAGCAGCCAAGTAGAAATTTTGCCGGACAGTCAAGAGACCCAGTACTTC; CDR3 protein: CASSQVEILPDSQETQYF
J gene: TRBJ2-6; clone size: .; D gene: .; V gene: TRBV10-3; CDR3 DNA: TGTGCCATCAGGGGTTTAGGTTTGGACGCCCGCTCTGGGGCCAACGTCCTGACTTTC; CDR3 protein: CAIRGLGLDARSGANVLTF
J gene: TRBJ1-3; clone size: .; D gene: .; V gene: TRBV7-9; CDR3 DNA: TGTGCCAGCAGCGGGCAAAACACCATATATTTT; CDR3 protein: CASSGQNTIYF
J gene: TRBJ1-4; clone size: few; D gene: TRBD1; V gene: TRBV2; CDR3 DNA: TGTGCCAGCAGGTACTTGGGACAGCCTGCAACTAATGAAAAACTGTTTTTT; CDR3 protein: CASRYLGQPATNEKLFF